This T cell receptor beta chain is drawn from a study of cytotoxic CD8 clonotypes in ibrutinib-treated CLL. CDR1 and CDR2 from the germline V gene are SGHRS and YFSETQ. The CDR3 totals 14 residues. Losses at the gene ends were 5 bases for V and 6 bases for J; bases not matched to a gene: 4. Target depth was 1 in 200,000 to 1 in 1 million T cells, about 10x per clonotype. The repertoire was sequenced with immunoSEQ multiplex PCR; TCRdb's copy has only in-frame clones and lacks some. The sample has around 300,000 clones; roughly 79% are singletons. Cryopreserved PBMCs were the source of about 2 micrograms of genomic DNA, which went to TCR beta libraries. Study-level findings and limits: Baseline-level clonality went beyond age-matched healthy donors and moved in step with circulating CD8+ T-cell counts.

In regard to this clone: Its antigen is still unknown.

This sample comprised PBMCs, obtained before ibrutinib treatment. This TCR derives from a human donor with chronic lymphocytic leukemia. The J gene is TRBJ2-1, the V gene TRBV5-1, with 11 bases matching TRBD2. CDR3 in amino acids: CASSPGLAANEQFF. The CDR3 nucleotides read TGCGCCAGCAGTCCGGGACTAGCGGCCAATGAGCAGTTCTTC.